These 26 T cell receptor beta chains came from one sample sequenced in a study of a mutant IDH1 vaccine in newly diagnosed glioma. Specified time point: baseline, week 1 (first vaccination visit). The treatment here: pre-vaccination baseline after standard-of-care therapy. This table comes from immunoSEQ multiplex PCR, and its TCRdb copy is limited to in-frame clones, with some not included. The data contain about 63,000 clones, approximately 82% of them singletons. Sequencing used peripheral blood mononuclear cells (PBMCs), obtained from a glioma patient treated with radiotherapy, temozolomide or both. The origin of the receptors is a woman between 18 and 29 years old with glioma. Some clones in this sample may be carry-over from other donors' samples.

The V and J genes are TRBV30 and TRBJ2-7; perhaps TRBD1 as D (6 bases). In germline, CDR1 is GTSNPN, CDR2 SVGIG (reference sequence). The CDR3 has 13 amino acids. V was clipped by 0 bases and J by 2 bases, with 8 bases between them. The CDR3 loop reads CAWSVGQTYEQYF. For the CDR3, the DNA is TGTGCCTGGAGTGTAGGACAGACCTACGAGCAGTACTTC.

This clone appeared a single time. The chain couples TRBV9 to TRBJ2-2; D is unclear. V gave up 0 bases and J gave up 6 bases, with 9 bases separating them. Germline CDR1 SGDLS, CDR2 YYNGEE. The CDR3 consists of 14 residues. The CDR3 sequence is CASSVVGMAGELFF. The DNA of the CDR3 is TGTGCCAGCAGCGTAGTGGGGATGGCCGGGGAGCTGTTTTTT.

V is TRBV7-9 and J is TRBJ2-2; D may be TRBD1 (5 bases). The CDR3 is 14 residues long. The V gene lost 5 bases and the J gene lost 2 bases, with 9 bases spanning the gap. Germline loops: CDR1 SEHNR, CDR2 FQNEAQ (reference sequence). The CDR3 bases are TGTGCCAGCAGCCTGCAGGGAAACACCGGGGAGCTGTTTTTT. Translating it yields CASSLQGNTGELFF.

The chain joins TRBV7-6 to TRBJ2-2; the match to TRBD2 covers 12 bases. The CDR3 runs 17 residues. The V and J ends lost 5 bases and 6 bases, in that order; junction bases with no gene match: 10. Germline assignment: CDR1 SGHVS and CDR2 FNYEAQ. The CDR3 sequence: CASSEEGLAGGSGELFF. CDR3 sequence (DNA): TGTGCCAGCAGCGAAGAAGGGCTAGCGGGAGGGTCCGGGGAGCTGTTTTTT.

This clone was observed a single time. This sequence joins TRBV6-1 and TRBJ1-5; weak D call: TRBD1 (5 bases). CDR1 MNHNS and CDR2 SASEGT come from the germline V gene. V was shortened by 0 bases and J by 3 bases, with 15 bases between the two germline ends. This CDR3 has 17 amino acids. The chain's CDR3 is CASSEARGDLNNQPQHF. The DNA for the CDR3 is TGTGCCAGCAGTGAAGCGCGGGGGGACCTGAACAATCAGCCCCAGCATTTT.

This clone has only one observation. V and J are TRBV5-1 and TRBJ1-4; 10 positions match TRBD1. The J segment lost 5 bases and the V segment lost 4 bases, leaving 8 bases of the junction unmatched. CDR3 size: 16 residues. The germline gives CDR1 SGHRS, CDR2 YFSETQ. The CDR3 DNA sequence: TGCGCCAGCAGCACGACAGGGGGCGCGGTGAATGAAAAACTGTTTTTT. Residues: CASSTTGGAVNEKLFF.

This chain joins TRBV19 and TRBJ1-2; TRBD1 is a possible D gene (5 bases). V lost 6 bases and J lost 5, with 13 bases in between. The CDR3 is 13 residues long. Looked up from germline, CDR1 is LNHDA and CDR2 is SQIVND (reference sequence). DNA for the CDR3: TGTGCCAGTAGGCCTCAAAGGGGATATGGCTACACCTTC. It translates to CASRPQRGYGYTF. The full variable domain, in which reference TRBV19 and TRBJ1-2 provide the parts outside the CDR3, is DGGITQSPKYLFRKEGQNVTLSCEQNLNHDAMYWYRQDPGQGLRLIYYSQIVNDFQKGDIAEGYSVSREKKESFPLTVTSAQKNPTAFYLCASRPQRGYGYTFGSGTRLTVV.

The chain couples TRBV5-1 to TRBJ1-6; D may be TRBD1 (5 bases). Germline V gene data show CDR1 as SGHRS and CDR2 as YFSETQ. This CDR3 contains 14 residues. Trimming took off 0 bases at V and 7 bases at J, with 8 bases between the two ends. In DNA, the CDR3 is TGCGCCAGCAGCTTGGGAGGGGTGAATTCACCCCTCCACTTT. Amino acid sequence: CASSLGGVNSPLHF.

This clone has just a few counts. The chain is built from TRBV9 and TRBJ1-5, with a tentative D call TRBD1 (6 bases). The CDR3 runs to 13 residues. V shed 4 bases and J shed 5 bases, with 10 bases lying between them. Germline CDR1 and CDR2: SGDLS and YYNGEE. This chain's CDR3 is CASSSTGYQPQHF. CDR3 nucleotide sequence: TGTGCCAGCAGCTCGACAGGTTATCAGCCCCAGCATTTT.

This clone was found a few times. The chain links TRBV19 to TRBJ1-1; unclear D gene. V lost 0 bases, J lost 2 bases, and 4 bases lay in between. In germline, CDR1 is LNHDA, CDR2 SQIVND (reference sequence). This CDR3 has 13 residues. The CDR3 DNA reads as TGTGCCAGTAGTATAGAGGGAAACACTGAAGCTTTCTTT. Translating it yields CASSIEGNTEAFF.

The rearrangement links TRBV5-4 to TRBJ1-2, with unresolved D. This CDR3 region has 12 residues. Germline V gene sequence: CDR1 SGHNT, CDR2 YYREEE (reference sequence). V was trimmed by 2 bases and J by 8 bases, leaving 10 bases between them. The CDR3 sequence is CASSLQVGGYTF. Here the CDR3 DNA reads TGTGCCAGCAGCTTACAAGTGGGAGGCTACACCTTC.

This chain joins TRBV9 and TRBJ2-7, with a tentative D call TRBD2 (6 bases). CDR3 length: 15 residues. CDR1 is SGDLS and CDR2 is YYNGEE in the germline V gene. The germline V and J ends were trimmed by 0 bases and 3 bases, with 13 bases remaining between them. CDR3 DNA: TGTGCCAGCAGCGTAGGGGCTAGCGTTAACTACGAGCAGTACTTC. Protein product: CASSVGASVNYEQYF.

The CDR3 sequence: CASSPWTYEQYF. In nucleotides, the CDR3 is TGTGCCAGCAGCCCATGGACCTACGAGCAGTACTTC. The J gene is TRBJ2-7, the V gene TRBV28, with D uncertain. V was trimmed by 6 bases and J by 2 bases, leaving 8 bases between them. Looked up from germline, CDR1 is MDHEN and CDR2 is SYDVKM. The CDR3 covers 12 residues.

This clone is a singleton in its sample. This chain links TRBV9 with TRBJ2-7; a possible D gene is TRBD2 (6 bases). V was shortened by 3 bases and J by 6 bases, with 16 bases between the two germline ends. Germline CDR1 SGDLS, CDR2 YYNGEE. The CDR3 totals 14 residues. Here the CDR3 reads CASSAGDQAGEQYF. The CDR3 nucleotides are TGTGCCAGCAGCGCGGGAGATCAAGCCGGCGAGCAGTACTTC. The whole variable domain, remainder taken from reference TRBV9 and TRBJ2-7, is DSGVTQTPKHLITATGQRVTLRCSPRSGDLSVYWYQQSLDQGLQFLIQYYNGEERAKGNILERFSAQQFPDLHSELNLSSLELGDSALYFCASSAGDQAGEQYFGPGTRLTVT.

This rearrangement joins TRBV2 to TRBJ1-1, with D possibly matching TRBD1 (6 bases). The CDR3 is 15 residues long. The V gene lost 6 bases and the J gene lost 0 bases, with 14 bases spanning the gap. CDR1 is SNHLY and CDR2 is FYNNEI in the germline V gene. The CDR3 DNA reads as TGTGCCAGCAGCCCCGGACAGTCCTTGAACACTGAAGCTTTCTTT. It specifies CASSPGQSLNTEAFF.

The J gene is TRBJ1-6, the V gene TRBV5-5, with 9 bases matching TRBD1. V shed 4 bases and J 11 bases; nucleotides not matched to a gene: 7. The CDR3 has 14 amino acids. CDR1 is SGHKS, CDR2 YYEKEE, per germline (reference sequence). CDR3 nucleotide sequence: TGTGCCAGCAGCCATGGGACAGGGCCTCCACCCCTCCACTTT. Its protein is CASSHGTGPPPLHF.

The CDR3 nucleotides are TGTGCCAGCACTGGGACAGGGGTAGACTACACCTTC. Its protein is CASTGTGVDYTF. This chain joins TRBV2 and TRBJ1-2; 10 bases agree with TRBD1. J was trimmed by 10 bases and V by 7 bases; bases with no gene match: 6. This CDR3 has 12 amino acids. Germline-derived CDR1 and CDR2 are SNHLY and FYNNEI.

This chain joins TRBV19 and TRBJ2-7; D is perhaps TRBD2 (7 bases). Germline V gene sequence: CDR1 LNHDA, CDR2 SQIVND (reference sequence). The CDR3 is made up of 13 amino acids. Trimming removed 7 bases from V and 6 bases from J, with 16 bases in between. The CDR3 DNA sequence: TGTGCCAGTAAAGCCAGGGGAGGGACCGAGCAGTACTTC. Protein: CASKARGGTEQYF. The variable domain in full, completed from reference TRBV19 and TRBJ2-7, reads DGGITQSPKYLFRKEGQNVTLSCEQNLNHDAMYWYRQDPGQGLRLIYYSQIVNDFQKGDIAEGYSVSREKKESFPLTVTSAQKNPTAFYLCASKARGGTEQYFGPGTRLTVT.

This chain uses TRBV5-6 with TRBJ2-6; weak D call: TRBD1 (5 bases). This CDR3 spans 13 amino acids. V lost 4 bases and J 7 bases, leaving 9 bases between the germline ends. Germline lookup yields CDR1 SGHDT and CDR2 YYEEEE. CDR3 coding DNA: TGTGCCAGCAGCCTCAGGGAAGCCAACGTCCTGACTTTC. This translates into CASSLREANVLTF.

CDR3 loop: CASSQGGVTTGELFF. CDR3 DNA: TGTGCGAGCTCCCAGGGAGGGGTTACCACCGGGGAGCTGTTTTTT. The rearrangement uses TRBV9 and TRBJ2-2; 7 bases match TRBD2. The germline CDR1 and CDR2 sequences are SGDLS and YYNGEE. This CDR3 comprises 15 residues.

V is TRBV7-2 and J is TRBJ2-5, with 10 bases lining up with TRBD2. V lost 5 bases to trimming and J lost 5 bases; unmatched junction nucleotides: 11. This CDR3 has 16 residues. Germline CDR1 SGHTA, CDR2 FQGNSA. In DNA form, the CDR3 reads TGTGCCAGCAGCACCCGAGGAGCGGGAGGGAGGGAGACCCAGTACTTC. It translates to CASSTRGAGGRETQYF.

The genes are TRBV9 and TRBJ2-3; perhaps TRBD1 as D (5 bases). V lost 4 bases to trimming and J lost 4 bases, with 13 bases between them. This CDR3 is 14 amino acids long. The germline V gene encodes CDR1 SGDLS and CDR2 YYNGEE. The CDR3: CASSQSTVADTQYF. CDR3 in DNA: TGTGCCAGCAGCCAATCGACAGTGGCAGATACGCAGTATTTT.

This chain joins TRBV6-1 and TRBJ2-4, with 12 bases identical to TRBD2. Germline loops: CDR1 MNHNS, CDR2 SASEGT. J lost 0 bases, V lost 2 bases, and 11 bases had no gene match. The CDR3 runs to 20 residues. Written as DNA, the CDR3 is TGTGCCAGCAGTGAACACCGACTAGCGGGGGTCCATTTAGCCAAAAACATTCAGTACTTC. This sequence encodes CASSEHRLAGVHLAKNIQYF.

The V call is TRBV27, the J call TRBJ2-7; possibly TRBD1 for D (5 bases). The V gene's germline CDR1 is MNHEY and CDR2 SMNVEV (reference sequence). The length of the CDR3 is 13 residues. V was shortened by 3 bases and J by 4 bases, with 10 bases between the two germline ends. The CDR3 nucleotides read TGTGCCAGCAGTTTGGGCAGGGTTTACGAGCAGTACTTC. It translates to CASSLGRVYEQYF.

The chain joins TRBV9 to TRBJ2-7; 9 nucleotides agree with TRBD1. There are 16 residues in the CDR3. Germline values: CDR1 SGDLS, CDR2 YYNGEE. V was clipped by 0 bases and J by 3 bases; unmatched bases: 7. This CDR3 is CASSVGGTGLNYEQYF. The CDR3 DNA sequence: TGTGCCAGCAGCGTAGGAGGGACAGGGTTGAACTACGAGCAGTACTTC.

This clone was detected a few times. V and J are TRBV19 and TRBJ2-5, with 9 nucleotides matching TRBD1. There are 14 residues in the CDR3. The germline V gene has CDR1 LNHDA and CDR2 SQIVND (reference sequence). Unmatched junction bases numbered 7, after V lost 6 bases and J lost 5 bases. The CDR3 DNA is TGTGCCAGTAGGATGACAGGGGGTTCGGAGACCCAGTACTTC. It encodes CASRMTGGSETQYF.